The 32 T cell receptor beta chains presented below share a single source sample, sequenced in a study of post-analysis software for immune sequencing data. Antigens for these TCRs are unknown. Presence of unique molecular identifiers characterized the TCR beta cDNA libraries. TCRdb re-derived calls from the PCR reads in MiXCR, one entry per CDR3 protein. The sample includes 700,000 to 900,000 distinct CDR3 sequences, under 60% seen only once; the top ten take roughly 4.9%. Study-level results: In patients, about 5 TRBV segments were more frequent than in controls, with TRBV5-6, TRBV5-1 and TRBV20-1 among them.

What was sequenced was blood. The receptors here all came from a girl under 18 with multiple sclerosis.

V gene TRBV20-1 combines with J gene TRBJ2-5; TRBD1 matches 8 bases. The germline gives CDR1 DFQATT, CDR2 SNEGSKA (reference sequence). CDR3 length equals 13 residues. V lost 5 bases to trimming and J lost 3 bases; unmatched junction nucleotides: 5. The CDR3 sequence: CSAPLDREETQYF. The DNA of the CDR3 is TGCAGTGCTCCTCTGGACAGGGAAGAGACCCAGTACTTC.

The V and J genes are TRBV5-8 and TRBJ2-1, with 7 bases matching TRBD2. The DNA matches TRBJ2-7 better at its end, which makes the J call doubtful. This CDR3 spans 15 amino acids. Germline V lookup: CDR1 SGHTS, CDR2 YDEGEE. CDR3 in amino acids: CASSLAGRIYNEQYF. CDR3 coding DNA: TGTGCCAGCAGCTTGGCCGGGAGGATCTACAATGAGCAGTACTTC.

The chain links TRBV21-1 to TRBJ2-5; the D call TRBD1 from the table was never checked on the DNA. TRBV21-1 is deemed a pseudogene. There are 17 residues in the CDR3. Here the CDR3 DNA reads TGTGCCAGCAGCAAAGGCAAACAGGGTATGGGGCAAGAGACCCAGTACTTC. Translation: CASSKGKQGMGQETQYF.

This clonotype was detected a few times. The chain couples TRBV5-6 to TRBJ2-6; D is undetermined. This CDR3 has 16 amino acids. The germline V and J ends were trimmed by 3 bases and 0 bases, with 10 bases remaining between them. CDR1 SGHDT and CDR2 YYEEEE come from the germline V gene. Here the CDR3 reads CASSSDSSSGANVLTF. The CDR3 DNA is TGTGCCAGCAGCTCGGATAGCAGCTCTGGGGCCAACGTCCTGACTTTC. The full variable domain, rest sourced from reference TRBV5-6 and TRBJ2-6, is DAGVTQSPTHLIKTRGQQVTLRCSPKSGHDTVSWYQQALGQGPQFIFQYYEEEERQRGNFPDRFSGHQFPNYSSELNVNALLLGDSALYLCASSSDSSSGANVLTFGAGSRLTVL.

This clonotype is a singleton in its sample. This chain connects TRBV6-5 to TRBJ1-1; 9 bases align to TRBD1. The trim removed 0 bases at V and 4 bases at J, leaving 3 bases unmatched. CDR1 MNHEY and CDR2 SVGAGI come from the germline V gene. The CDR3 has 15 amino acids. The CDR3 here is CASSYSGTGITEAFF. The CDR3 coding sequence is TGTGCCAGCAGTTACTCTGGGACAGGGATCACTGAAGCTTTCTTT.

J is TRBJ1-2 and V is TRBV10-3; weak D call: TRBD1 (6 bases). CDR1 ENHRY and CDR2 SYGVKD come from the germline V gene. The CDR3 spans 15 residues. Trimming removed 0 bases from V and 4 bases from J, with 12 bases in between. The CDR3 loop reads CAISESDRLSYGYTF. Here the CDR3 DNA reads TGTGCCATCAGTGAGTCGGACAGACTGTCCTATGGCTACACCTTC.

This clonotype was seen more than once but under ten times. The chain recombines TRBV27 with TRBJ2-1; TRBD2 might be the D (5 bases). The V gene lost 0 bases and the J gene lost 9 bases, with 18 bases spanning the gap. Germline V gene data show CDR1 as MNHEY and CDR2 as SMNVEV (reference sequence). This CDR3 contains 16 residues. The CDR3 DNA reads TGTGCCAGCAGTTTATCTCCCAGCGGCCGAACGGGTGAGCAGTTCTTC. Residues: CASSLSPSGRTGEQFF.

The chain employs TRBV5-1 and TRBJ1-2, with D possibly being TRBD1 (5 bases). The CDR3 has 15 residues. V was cut by 5 bases and J by 2 bases, with 16 bases left in between. The V gene's germline CDR1 is SGHRS and CDR2 YFSETQ. CDR3: CASREGLHSNYGYTF. CDR3 in DNA: TGCGCCAGCAGAGAGGGACTCCACTCGAACTATGGCTACACCTTC.

This chain joins TRBV14 and TRBJ2-3, with D unclear. The germline V gene encodes CDR1 SGHDN and CDR2 FVKESK. The CDR3 has 15 amino acids. V dropped 3 bases and J dropped 2 bases, with 12 bases sitting between them. The CDR3 here is CASSQDTRATDTQYF. Written as DNA, the CDR3 is TGTGCCAGCAGCCAGGATACAAGAGCCACAGATACGCAGTATTTT. Full variable domain (missing parts from reference TRBV14 and TRBJ2-3): EAGVTQFPSHSVIEKGQTVTLRCDPISGHDNLYWYRRVMGKEIKFLLHFVKESKQDESGMPNNRFLAERTGGTYSTLKVQPAELEDSGVYFCASSQDTRATDTQYFGPGTRLTVL.

V is TRBV12-3 or TRBV12-4 and J is TRBJ2-1; D is unclear. The CDR3 length is 15 residues. Trimming took off 2 bases at V and 0 bases at J, with 8 bases between the two ends. The CDR3 nucleotides are TGTGCCAGCAGTTTAAATTCCTACTCCTACAATGAGCAGTTCTTC. Its translation: CASSLNSYSYNEQFF.

This clonotype was observed a handful of times. The genes are TRBV28 and TRBJ2-3; 9 bases agree with TRBD2. The trim removed 4 bases at V and 2 bases at J, leaving 7 bases unmatched. The germline V gene encodes CDR1 MDHEN and CDR2 SYDVKM. The CDR3 consists of 16 residues. For the CDR3, the DNA is TGTGCCAGCAGTTCGGTTCTAGCGGGATTCACAGATACGCAGTATTTT. Translation gives CASSSVLAGFTDTQYF.

There are a few counts of this clonotype. The rearrangement uses TRBV10-2 and TRBJ2-1; TRBD2 matches 10 bases. Trimming cost V 7 bases and J 13 bases; bases outside gene matches: 13. This CDR3 has 14 amino acids. CDR1 and CDR2 (germline): WSHSY, SAAADI. CDR3 bases: TGCGCCAGCAAAGAAGCGGGAGGGCCTCTCGACCAGTTCTTC. Encoded protein: CASKEAGGPLDQFF.

The gene calls are TRBV29-1 and TRBJ2-1; possibly TRBD1 for D (5 bases). CDR1 and CDR2 (germline): SQVTM, ANQGSEA. This CDR3 has 15 residues. V gave up 7 bases and J gave up 2 bases, with 18 bases separating them. CDR3 in amino acids: CSAPTAGNTYNEQFF. CDR3 in DNA: TGCAGCGCCCCAACGGCAGGGAACACCTACAATGAGCAGTTCTTC.

This clonotype has only a few counts. Here the CDR3 reads CSVEGIGGPSSYEQYF. CDR3 sequence (DNA): TGCAGCGTTGAGGGTATTGGGGGGCCGAGCTCCTACGAGCAGTACTTC. The chain has TRBV29-1 and TRBJ2-7; either TRBD1 or TRBD2 may supply D (6 bases each). This CDR3 is 16 amino acids long. Germline V gene lookup returns CDR1 SQVTM and CDR2 ANQGSEA. V lost 3 bases to trimming and J lost 0 bases, with 18 bases between them.

This clonotype was seen only once. The chain uses TRBV2 and TRBJ1-4; D not resolved. V was clipped by 9 bases and J by 3 bases, with 8 bases between them. The CDR3 loop spans 12 amino acids. Germline CDR1 is SNHLY and CDR2 is FYNNEI. CDR3 sequence reads: CASNRANEKLFF. The DNA for the CDR3 is TGTGCCAGTAACCGCGCTAATGAAAAACTGTTTTTT.

The J gene is TRBJ2-1, the V gene TRBV7-3, with D perhaps given as TRBD1 or TRBD2 (5 bases each). V was clipped by 2 bases and J by 10 bases, with 21 bases between them. Germline V lookup: CDR1 SGHTA, CDR2 FQGTGA. CDR3 size: 16 residues. In nucleotides, the CDR3 is TGTGCCAGCAGCTTAGTATCTTGGGTAGCGAAGGGGGAGCAGTTCTTC. It is translated as CASSLVSWVAKGEQFF.

V and J are TRBV2 and TRBJ1-2, with 7 bases lining up with TRBD1. Germline values: CDR1 SNHLY, CDR2 FYNNEI. The CDR3 contains 12 residues. The V gene end was trimmed by 4 bases and the J gene end by 7 bases; junction bases not matched to a gene: 3. The DNA of the CDR3 is TGTGCCAGCAGTGGGGACAGTGTTGGCTACACCTTC. Encoded protein: CASSGDSVGYTF.

The rearrangement uses TRBV7-3 and TRBJ2-1, with D possibly matching TRBD2 (6 bases). CDR3 length: 17 residues. The V end was cut by 1 base, the J end by 0 bases, with 13 bases between. Germline loops: CDR1 SGHTA, CDR2 FQGTGA. The CDR3 reads CASSLMGGTSSYNEQFF. The CDR3 nucleotides read TGTGCCAGCAGCTTAATGGGCGGGACGAGCTCCTACAATGAGCAGTTCTTC.

The CDR3 region is CASSTDRGRSEQYF. In nucleotides, the CDR3 is TGTGCCAGCAGCACAGACAGGGGGCGAAGCGAGCAGTACTTC. This sequence joins TRBV7-8 and TRBJ2-7; 10 positions agree with TRBD1. The CDR3 extends over 14 amino acids. Germline V CDR1 and CDR2: SGHVS, FQNEAQ. The J segment lost 6 bases and the V segment lost 5 bases, leaving 7 bases of the junction unmatched.

The V and J genes are TRBV20-1 and TRBJ2-3; 10 nucleotides match TRBD2. After removal of 6 bases from V and 5 bases from J, the junction contained 11 bases not matched to a gene. CDR1 and CDR2 from the germline V gene are DFQATT and SNEGSKA (reference sequence). The CDR3 totals 15 residues. The CDR3 loop reads CSARGTVAGGDTQYF. The CDR3 region has the DNA TGCAGTGCCCGAGGTACCGTAGCGGGAGGAGATACGCAGTATTTT.

This clonotype was found a few times. The chain joins TRBV20-1 to TRBJ1-2; D possibly corresponds to TRBD1 (5 bases). Trimming cost V 6 bases and J 4 bases, with 12 bases left between them. The CDR3 totals 12 residues. Per germline, CDR1 DFQATT and CDR2 SNEGSKA (reference sequence). The CDR3 protein is CSAETGTYGYTF. The CDR3 region has the DNA TGCAGTGCAGAAACAGGAACCTATGGCTACACCTTC.

The chain recombines TRBV6-1 with TRBJ2-1; 8 bases align to TRBD2. The V gene end was trimmed by 8 bases and the J gene end by 4 bases; junction bases not matched to a gene: 4. This CDR3 is built from 13 residues. Germline V gene sequence: CDR1 MNHNS, CDR2 SASEGT. CDR3 nucleotides: TGTGCCAGCGGCGGGAGGATATACAATGAGCAGTTCTTC. This codes for CASGGRIYNEQFF.

The chain combines TRBV11-1 with TRBJ2-7, with 7 bases that match TRBD2. CDR3 size: 15 residues. With 4 bases clipped from V and 0 bases from J, the junction kept 6 bases outside the gene matches. Germline V gene data show CDR1 as SGHAT and CDR2 as FQDESV (reference sequence). CDR3 bases: TGTGCCAGCAGCTCCCAGCGGGATCTCTCCTACGAGCAGTACTTC. Its translation: CASSSQRDLSYEQYF.

The chain uses TRBV7-9 and TRBJ2-7; no definite D call. V was clipped by 3 bases and J by 5 bases, with 8 bases between them. Germline CDR1 SEHNR, CDR2 FQNEAQ (reference sequence). This CDR3 comprises 12 residues. The CDR3 bases are TGTGCCAGCAGCTTTGGACGGAACGAGCAGTACTTC. Translating gives CASSFGRNEQYF.

The rearrangement joins TRBV20-1 to TRBJ2-4; TRBD2 matches at 10 bases. The tail of the sequence fits TRBJ2-7 better, so the J call may be wrong. Germline CDR1 and CDR2: DFQATT and SNEGSKA (reference sequence). This CDR3 spans 14 amino acids. DNA of the CDR3: TGCAGTGCAAAGCCTCTAGCGGGAGTCAGCGAGCAGTACTTC. Protein product: CSAKPLAGVSEQYF.

The V call is TRBV11-3, the J call TRBJ2-7; D is perhaps TRBD1 or TRBD2 (5 bases each). The V and J ends lost 3 bases and 5 bases respectively, with 11 bases between them. CDR3 size: 13 residues. Germline lookup yields CDR1 SGHNT and CDR2 YENEEA. For the CDR3, the DNA is TGTGCCAGCAGCTTGGGGGTCGACCACGAGCAGTACTTC. Protein: CASSLGVDHEQYF. The whole variable domain, remainder taken from reference TRBV11-3 and TRBJ2-7, is EAGVVQSPRYKIIEKKQPVAFWCNPISGHNTLYWYLQNLGQGPELLIRYENEEAVDDSQLPKDRFSAERLKGVDSTLKIQPAELGDSAVYLCASSLGVDHEQYFGPGTRLTVT.

This clonotype was counted only a few times. The chain is built from TRBV5-1 and TRBJ2-3; 15 bases fit TRBD2. The CDR3 length is 17 residues. V shed 5 bases and J 5 bases; nucleotides not matched to a gene: 9. Per germline, CDR1 SGHRS and CDR2 YFSETQ. The CDR3 nucleotides are TGCGCCAGCAGTGCCGGGACTAGCGGGAGGAGAGGAGATACGCAGTATTTT. Translation gives CASSAGTSGRRGDTQYF.

The rearrangement uses TRBV6-1 and TRBJ2-5, with no clear D. Trimming stripped 3 bases from V and 1 base from J, with 18 bases between. The CDR3 has 17 residues. The germline V gene encodes CDR1 MNHNS and CDR2 SASEGT. CDR3: CASSELPRLKIQETQYF. CDR3 coding DNA: TGTGCCAGCAGTGAGCTGCCGCGACTTAAAATCCAAGAGACCCAGTACTTC.

The CDR3 nucleotides read TGTGCCAGCAGCATTGAGGGGCGGGAGCAGTACTTC. The encoded protein is CASSIEGREQYF. The chain has TRBV6-5 and TRBJ2-1; perhaps D is TRBD1 or TRBD2 (5 bases each). The J call may be in error: the DNA end matches TRBJ2-7 better. The CDR3 contains 12 residues. The germline V gene encodes CDR1 MNHEY and CDR2 SVGAGI.

The J gene is TRBJ2-7, the V gene TRBV11-1; D possibly matches TRBD1 or TRBD2 (7 bases each). With 8 bases removed from V and 0 bases from J, the gap between germline ends came to 29 bases. This CDR3 spans 19 amino acids. CDR1 and CDR2 from the germline V gene are SGHAT and FQDESV (reference sequence). The DNA for the CDR3 is TGTGCCAGCCCCAACTGGGAGGGGGCTAGCACCCATAGCTCCTACGAGCAGTACTTC. It yields the protein CASPNWEGASTHSSYEQYF.

This chain joins TRBV5-1 and TRBJ2-5; D uncertain. The V gene lost 2 bases and the J gene lost 4 bases, with 9 bases spanning the gap. Germline loops: CDR1 SGHRS, CDR2 YFSETQ. The CDR3 sequence is 13 residues long. CDR3 sequence: CASSFAPAETQYF. CDR3 DNA sequence: TGCGCCAGCAGCTTCGCCCCGGCAGAGACCCAGTACTTC.

This clonotype was found a few times. The chain has TRBV4-1 and TRBJ1-2; no clear D. The V end lost 0 bases, the J end lost 2 bases, and 16 bases lay between the germline ends. The germline V gene encodes CDR1 MGHRA and CDR2 YSYEKL. This CDR3 has 17 amino acids. CDR3 DNA: TGCGCCAGCAGCCAAGATCCCCCTCTAAGGCGGAACTATGGCTACACCTTC. Translating it yields CASSQDPPLRRNYGYTF.